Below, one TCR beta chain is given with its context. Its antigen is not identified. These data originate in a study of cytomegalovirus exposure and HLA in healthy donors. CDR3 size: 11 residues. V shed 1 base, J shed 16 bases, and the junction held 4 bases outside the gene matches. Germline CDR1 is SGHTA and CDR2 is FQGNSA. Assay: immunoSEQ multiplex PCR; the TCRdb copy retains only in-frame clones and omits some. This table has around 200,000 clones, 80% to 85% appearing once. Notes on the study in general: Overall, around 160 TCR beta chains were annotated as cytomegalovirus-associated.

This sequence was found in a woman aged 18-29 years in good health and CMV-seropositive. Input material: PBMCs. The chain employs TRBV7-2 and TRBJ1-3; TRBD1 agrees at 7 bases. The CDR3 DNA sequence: TGTGCCAGCAGCTTAGACACAGGGGTTTATTTT. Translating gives CASSLDTGVYF.